The 20 T cell receptor beta chains given below trace back to one sample, sequenced in a study of spatial heterogeneity in lung cancer. Study-level points and caveats: The number of expanded tumor alpha and beta chains correlated with mutation number.

Their antigen targets remain unknown. Described time point: sample taken at primary tumor resection. Via MiXCR, TCRdb re-called the 5' RACE reads, giving one row per CDR3 protein. The top ten clones hold 15% to 20% of a sample with over 15,000 distinct CDR3 sequences, about 6.8% of them seen once. The material was lung tumor tissue, obtained at surgery. Every receptor here comes from a female donor with early-stage non-small cell lung cancer.

The sample holds many counts of this clonotype. This chain links TRBV10-3 with TRBJ1-6; perhaps TRBD1 as D (5 bases). Germline CDR1 ENHRY, CDR2 SYGVKD. Deletions cut 10 bases from V and 8 bases from J, with 15 bases between. The CDR3 covers 13 residues. This CDR3 is CATAGEGYSPLHF. The CDR3 nucleotides read TGTGCCACCGCGGGGGAGGGATATTCACCCCTCCACTTT.

This clonotype was detected many times. The V gene is TRBV29-1, the J gene TRBJ1-1; 8 nucleotides agree with TRBD1. CDR3 size: 12 residues. Unmatched junction bases numbered 8, after V lost 3 bases and J lost 11 bases. Looked up from germline, CDR1 is SQVTM and CDR2 is ANQGSEA. The CDR3 coding sequence is TGCAGCGTTGACCCGCAGGGGGCGCGGGCTTTCTTT. This gives the protein CSVDPQGARAFF.

This clonotype occurred many times. This chain joins TRBV28 and TRBJ2-7; 8 bases are a match to TRBD2. CDR3 length equals 14 residues. Trimming cost V 5 bases and J 4 bases; bases outside gene matches: 7. Germline V gene data show CDR1 as MDHEN and CDR2 as SYDVKM. The CDR3 bases are TGTGCCAGCAGTCCTCCGGGACTAGTATACGAGCAGTACTTC. Protein: CASSPPGLVYEQYF.

Sample share makes this clonotype medium-sized (0.01 to 0.1%). The rearrangement uses TRBV5-1 and TRBJ1-1; D not resolved. Germline assignment: CDR1 SGHRS and CDR2 YFSETQ. The V end lost 5 bases, the J end lost 1 base, and 12 bases lay between the germline ends. This CDR3 spans 14 amino acids. Written as DNA, the CDR3 is TGCGCCAGCAGACACTTGGGGAGGAACACTGAAGCTTTCTTT. Amino acids: CASRHLGRNTEAFF. Supplemented by reference TRBV5-1 and TRBJ1-1, the full variable domain reads KAGVTQTPRYLIKTRGQQVTLSCSPISGHRSVSWYQQTPGQGLQFLFEYFSETQRNKGNFPGRFSGRQFSNSRSEMNVSTLELGDSALYLCASRHLGRNTEAFFGQGTRLTVV.

This clonotype was seen ten or more times. The chain joins TRBV3-1 to TRBJ1-5; D unclear. Trimming left V 4 bases short and J 4 bases short, with 11 bases between. CDR3 length: 14 residues. In germline, CDR1 is LGHDT, CDR2 YNNKEL (reference sequence). The DNA for the CDR3 is TGTGCCAGCAGCCCCGAGTACGCGAATCAGCCCCAGCATTTT. Translating gives CASSPEYANQPQHF.

This clonotype was seen only a few times. The chain combines TRBV20-1 with TRBJ2-3; either TRBD1 or TRBD2 may fit D (5 bases each). V was shortened by 3 bases and J by 5 bases, with 9 bases between the two germline ends. The CDR3 extends over 12 amino acids. CDR1 is DFQATT, CDR2 SNEGSKA, per germline (reference sequence). This CDR3 reads CSARGPIDTQYF. CDR3 nucleotides: TGCAGTGCTAGGGGACCCATAGATACGCAGTATTTT.

The V gene is TRBV19, the J gene TRBJ2-2, with 8 nucleotides matching TRBD1. The CDR3 is 16 residues long. V lost 4 bases, J lost 2 bases, and 6 bases stayed unmatched. Looked up from germline, CDR1 is LNHDA and CDR2 is SQIVND (reference sequence). The CDR3 region has the DNA TGTGCCAGTAGTACCTCAGGGGGCTTAAACACCGGGGAGCTGTTTTTT. Translated, it gives CASSTSGGLNTGELFF. The entire variable domain, with the rest obtained from reference TRBV19 and TRBJ2-2, is as follows: DGGITQSPKYLFRKEGQNVTLSCEQNLNHDAMYWYRQDPGQGLRLIYYSQIVNDFQKGDIAEGYSVSREKKESFPLTVTSAQKNPTAFYLCASSTSGGLNTGELFFGEGSRLTVL.

This clonotype was seen many times. The chain joins TRBV28 to TRBJ1-5; weak D call: TRBD1 (5 bases). The CDR3 is 14 residues long. Between the trimmed V and J ends, which lost 8 bases and 3 bases, there was a span of 14 bases. Germline CDR1 reads MDHEN; CDR2 reads SYDVKM. The DNA for the CDR3 is TGTGCCAGCTACTCCGGGGGTGACAATCAGCCCCAGCATTTT. Its translation: CASYSGGDNQPQHF.

This clonotype was counted ten times or more. This chain joins TRBV28 and TRBJ1-5; TRBD1 is a possible D gene (5 bases). The V end was cut by 3 bases, the J end by 5 bases, with 8 bases between. The CDR3 length is 13 residues. CDR1 is MDHEN and CDR2 is SYDVKM in the germline V gene. The CDR3 sequence is CASSFPTDQPQHF. As DNA, the CDR3 is TGTGCCAGCAGTTTCCCGACAGATCAGCCCCAGCATTTT.

This clonotype was seen ten or more times. The chain combines TRBV20-1 with TRBJ1-2; D not certain. The CDR3 runs to 13 residues. In germline, CDR1 is DFQATT, CDR2 SNEGSKA (reference sequence). The V gene lost 6 bases and the J gene lost 8 bases, with 19 bases spanning the gap. The DNA for the CDR3 is TGCAGTGCGCTCCGGGAACGAAGCGTCGGCTACACCTTC. Its translation is CSALRERSVGYTF.

This clonotype was detected ten times or more. The CDR3 protein is CAIEGAGGSGYTF. CDR3 coding DNA: TGTGCCATCGAAGGGGCAGGGGGCTCTGGCTACACCTTC. The V gene is TRBV10-3, the J gene TRBJ1-2, with TRBD1 matching over 8 bases. The V segment lost 8 bases and the J segment 7 bases; nucleotides outside the gene matches: 9. The CDR3 has 13 amino acids. The germline V gene has CDR1 ENHRY and CDR2 SYGVKD.

This chain links TRBV19 with TRBJ1-2, with D unclear. The CDR3 runs to 12 residues. V was cut by 3 bases and J by 5 bases, with 7 bases left in between. Per germline, CDR1 LNHDA and CDR2 SQIVND (reference sequence). CDR3 sequence: CASSIQEYGYTF. The DNA for the CDR3 is TGTGCCAGTAGTATCCAGGAGTATGGCTACACCTTC.

This clonotype has a handful of counts. This chain links TRBV18 with TRBJ1-2; 10 nucleotides line up with TRBD1. The CDR3 covers 14 residues. V lost 4 bases to trimming and J lost 3 bases; unmatched junction nucleotides: 2. The germline V gene encodes CDR1 KGHSH and CDR2 LQKENI. The CDR3 here is CASSLGQGDYGYTF. In nucleotides, the CDR3 is TGTGCCAGCTCACTCGGACAGGGGGACTATGGCTACACCTTC.

This clonotype was observed at least ten times. The V and J genes are TRBV5-1 and TRBJ1-4; a weak D match, TRBD1 (5 bases). The germline V gene has CDR1 SGHRS and CDR2 YFSETQ. V dropped 0 bases and J dropped 8 bases, with 11 bases sitting between them. This CDR3 has 14 residues. The CDR3 DNA is TGCGCCAGCAGCTTGGAGGGGTCGGGGGAAAAACTGTTTTTT. It yields the protein CASSLEGSGEKLFF.

The V and J genes are TRBV4-3 and TRBJ1-2, with 10 positions matching TRBD1. Germline CDR1 is LGHNA and CDR2 is YSLEER. V shed 0 bases and J 4 bases; nucleotides not matched to a gene: 8. This CDR3 contains 17 residues. CDR3 in DNA: TGCGCCAGCAGCCAAGATCTAGGGGGACAGGGGACCTATGGCTACACCTTC. It is translated as CASSQDLGGQGTYGYTF.

This clonotype showed up just a few times. This chain joins TRBV2 and TRBJ2-1; 11 bases line up with TRBD2. The length of the CDR3 is 16 residues. The J segment lost 3 bases and the V segment lost 6 bases, leaving 7 bases of the junction unmatched. The V gene's germline CDR1 is SNHLY and CDR2 FYNNEI. CDR3 sequence reads: CASRPRGLAGYNEQFF. In DNA, the CDR3 is TGTGCCAGCAGACCCAGAGGACTAGCGGGCTACAATGAGCAGTTCTTC. The whole variable domain, filled in from reference TRBV2 and TRBJ2-1, reads EPEVTQTPSHQVTQMGQEVILRCVPISNHLYFYWYRQILGQKVEFLVSFYNNEISEKSEIFDDQFSVERPDGSNFTLKIRSTKLEDSAMYFCASRPRGLAGYNEQFFGPGTRLTVL.

This clonotype has ten or more counts. This chain uses TRBV29-1 with TRBJ2-2; D remains unclear. V was pared by 0 bases and J by 13 bases, with 12 bases between. The length of the CDR3 is 12 residues. Germline CDR1 SQVTM, CDR2 ANQGSEA. The CDR3 nucleotides are TGCAGCGTTGAAGATCGGCTGTATGGGCTGTTTTTT. Its protein is CSVEDRLYGLFF.

CDR3 protein: CASSLTGQGLYGYTF. The CDR3 nucleotides are TGTGCCAGCAGCTTAACGGGGCAGGGACTCTATGGCTACACCTTC. V is TRBV7-3 and J is TRBJ1-2; perhaps TRBD1 as D (5 bases). V lost 0 bases and J lost 4, with 12 bases in between. CDR3 length equals 15 residues. Germline CDR1 and CDR2: SGHTA and FQGTGA.

This clonotype was detected ten times or more. The gene calls are TRBV5-1 and TRBJ2-3, with D maybe TRBD1 (6 bases). Germline V gives CDR1 SGHRS, CDR2 YFSETQ. The CDR3 runs to 14 residues. With 7 bases removed from V and 2 bases from J, the gap between germline ends came to 14 bases. The CDR3 spells CASGRDTHTDTQYF. The CDR3 DNA reads as TGCGCCAGCGGACGGGACACCCACACAGATACGCAGTATTTT.

This clonotype was seen repeatedly, ten times or more. This chain joins TRBV20-1 and TRBJ1-5, with D possibly matching TRBD1 (6 bases). This CDR3 has 16 amino acids. Per the germline V gene, CDR1 is DFQATT and CDR2 is SNEGSKA (reference sequence). V shed 4 bases and J shed 0 bases, with 16 bases lying between them. The CDR3 nucleotides are TGCAGTGCTATACGGGGGGCCGGGGATAGCAATCAGCCCCAGCATTTT. It yields the protein CSAIRGAGDSNQPQHF.